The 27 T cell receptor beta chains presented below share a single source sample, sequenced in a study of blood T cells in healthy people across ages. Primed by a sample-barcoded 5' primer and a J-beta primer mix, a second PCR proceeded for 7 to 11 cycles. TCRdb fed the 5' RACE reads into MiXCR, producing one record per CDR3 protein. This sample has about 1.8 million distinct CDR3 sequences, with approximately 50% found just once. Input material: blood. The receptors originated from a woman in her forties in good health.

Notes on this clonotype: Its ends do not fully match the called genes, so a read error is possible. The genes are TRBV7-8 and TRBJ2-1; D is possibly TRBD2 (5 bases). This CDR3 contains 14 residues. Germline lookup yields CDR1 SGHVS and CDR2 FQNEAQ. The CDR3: CASSLDYSGNGQFF. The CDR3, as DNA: TGTGCCAGCAGCTTAGATTACTCGGGGAATGGGCAGTTCTTC.

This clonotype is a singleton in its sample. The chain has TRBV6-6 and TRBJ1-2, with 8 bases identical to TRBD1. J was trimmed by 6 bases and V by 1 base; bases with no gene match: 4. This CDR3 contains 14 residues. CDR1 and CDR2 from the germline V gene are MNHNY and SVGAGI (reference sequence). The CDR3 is CASSYLDREHGYTF. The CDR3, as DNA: TGTGCCAGCAGTTACTTGGACAGGGAACATGGCTACACCTTC.

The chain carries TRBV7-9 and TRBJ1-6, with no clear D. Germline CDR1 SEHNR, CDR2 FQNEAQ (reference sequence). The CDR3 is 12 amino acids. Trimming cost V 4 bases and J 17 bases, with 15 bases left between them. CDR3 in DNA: TGTGCCAGCAGCTCGCCGGAGGGTTTGGTCCACTTT. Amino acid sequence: CASSSPEGLVHF. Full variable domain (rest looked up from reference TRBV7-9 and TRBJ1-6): DTGVSQNPRHKITKRGQNVTFRCDPISEHNRLYWYRQTLGQGPEFLTYFQNEAQLEKSRLLSDRFSAERPKGSFSTLEIQRTEQGDSAMYLCASSSPEGLVHFGNGTRLTVT.

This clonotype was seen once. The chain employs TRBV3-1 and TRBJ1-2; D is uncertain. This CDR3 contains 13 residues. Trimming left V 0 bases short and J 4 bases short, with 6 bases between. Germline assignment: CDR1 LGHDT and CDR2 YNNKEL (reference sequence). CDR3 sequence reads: CASSQDPTYGYTF. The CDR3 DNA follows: TGTGCCAGCAGCCAAGATCCCACCTATGGCTACACCTTC.

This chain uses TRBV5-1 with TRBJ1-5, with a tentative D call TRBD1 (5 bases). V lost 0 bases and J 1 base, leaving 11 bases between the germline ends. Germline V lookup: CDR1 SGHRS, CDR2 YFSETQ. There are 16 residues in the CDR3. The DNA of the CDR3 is TGCGCCAGCAGCTTGGACGGGGGTCCCAGCAATCAGCCCCAGCATTTT. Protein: CASSLDGGPSNQPQHF. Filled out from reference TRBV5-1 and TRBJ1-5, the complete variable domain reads KAGVTQTPRYLIKTRGQQVTLSCSPISGHRSVSWYQQTPGQGLQFLFEYFSETQRNKGNFPGRFSGRQFSNSRSEMNVSTLELGDSALYLCASSLDGGPSNQPQHFGDGTRLSIL.

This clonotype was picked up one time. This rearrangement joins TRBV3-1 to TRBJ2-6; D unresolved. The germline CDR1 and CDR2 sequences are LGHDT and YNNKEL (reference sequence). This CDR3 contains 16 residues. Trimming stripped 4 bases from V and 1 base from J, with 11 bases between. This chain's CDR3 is CASSLFAGSGANVLTF. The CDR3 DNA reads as TGTGCCAGCAGCCTCTTCGCCGGATCTGGGGCCAACGTCCTGACTTTC.

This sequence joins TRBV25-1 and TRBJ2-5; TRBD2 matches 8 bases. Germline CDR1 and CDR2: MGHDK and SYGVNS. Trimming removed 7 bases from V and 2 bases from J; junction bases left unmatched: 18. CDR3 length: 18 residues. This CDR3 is CASTPRPRLRGGQETQYF. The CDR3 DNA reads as TGTGCCAGCACCCCAAGACCTCGACTTCGCGGGGGGCAAGAGACCCAGTACTTC. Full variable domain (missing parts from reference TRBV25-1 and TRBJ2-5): EADIYQTPRYLVIGTGKKITLECSQTMGHDKMYWYQQDPGMELHLIHYSYGVNSTEKGDLSSESTVSRIRTEHFPLTLESARPSHTSQYLCASTPRPRLRGGQETQYFGPGTRLLVL.

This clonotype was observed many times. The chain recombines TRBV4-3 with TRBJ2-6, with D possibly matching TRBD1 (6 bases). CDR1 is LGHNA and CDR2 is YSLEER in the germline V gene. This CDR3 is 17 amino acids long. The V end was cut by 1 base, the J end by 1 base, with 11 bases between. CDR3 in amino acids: CASSQGITGSGANVLTF. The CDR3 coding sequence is TGCGCCAGCAGCCAAGGGATTACAGGGTCTGGGGCCAACGTCCTGACTTTC.

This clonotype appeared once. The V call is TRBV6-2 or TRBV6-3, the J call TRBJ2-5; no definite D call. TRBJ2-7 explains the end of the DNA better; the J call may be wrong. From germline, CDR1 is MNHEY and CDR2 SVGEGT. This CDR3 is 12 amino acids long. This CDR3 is CASRIEPYEQYF. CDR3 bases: TGTGCCAGCAGGATCGAACCCTACGAGCAGTACTTC.

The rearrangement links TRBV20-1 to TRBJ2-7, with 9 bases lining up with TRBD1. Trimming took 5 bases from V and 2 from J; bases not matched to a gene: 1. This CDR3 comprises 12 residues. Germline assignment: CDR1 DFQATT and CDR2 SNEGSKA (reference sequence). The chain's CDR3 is CSAYRGPYEQYF. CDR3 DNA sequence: TGCAGTGCTTACAGGGGGCCCTACGAGCAGTACTTC.

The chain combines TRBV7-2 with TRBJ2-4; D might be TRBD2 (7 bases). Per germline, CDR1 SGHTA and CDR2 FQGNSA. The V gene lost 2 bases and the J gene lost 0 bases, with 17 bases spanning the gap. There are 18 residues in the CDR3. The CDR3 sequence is CASSLFEGEGVAKNIQYF. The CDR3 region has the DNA TGTGCCAGCAGCTTATTTGAGGGGGAGGGGGTAGCCAAAAACATTCAGTACTTC. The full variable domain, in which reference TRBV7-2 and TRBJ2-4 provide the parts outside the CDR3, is GAGVSQSPSNKVTEKGKDVELRCDPISGHTALYWYRQSLGQGLEFLIYFQGNSAPDKSGLPSDRFSAERTGGSVSTLTIQRTQQEDSAVYLCASSLFEGEGVAKNIQYFGAGTRLSVL.

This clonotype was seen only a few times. In DNA, the CDR3 is TGTGCCAGCAGCGGGCAGGGGTCATATAATTCACCCCTCCACTTT. This encodes CASSGQGSYNSPLHF. The V and J genes are TRBV12-3 or TRBV12-4 and TRBJ1-6; D is perhaps TRBD1 (6 bases). Deletions cut 6 bases from V and 4 bases from J, with 13 bases between. The length of the CDR3 is 15 residues.

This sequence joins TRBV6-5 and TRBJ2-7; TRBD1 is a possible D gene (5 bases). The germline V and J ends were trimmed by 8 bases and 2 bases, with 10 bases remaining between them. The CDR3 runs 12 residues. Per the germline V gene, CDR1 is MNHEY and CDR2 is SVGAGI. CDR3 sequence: CASLTVTYEQYF. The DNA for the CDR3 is TGTGCCAGCTTGACAGTCACCTACGAGCAGTACTTC.

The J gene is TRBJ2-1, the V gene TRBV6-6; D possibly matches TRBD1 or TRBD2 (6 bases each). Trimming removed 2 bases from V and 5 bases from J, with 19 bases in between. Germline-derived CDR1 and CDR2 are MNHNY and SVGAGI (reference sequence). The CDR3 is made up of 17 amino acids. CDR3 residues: CASSYGGLAPFHNEQFF. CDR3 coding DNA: TGTGCCAGCAGTTACGGGGGGCTAGCTCCGTTCCACAATGAGCAGTTCTTC.

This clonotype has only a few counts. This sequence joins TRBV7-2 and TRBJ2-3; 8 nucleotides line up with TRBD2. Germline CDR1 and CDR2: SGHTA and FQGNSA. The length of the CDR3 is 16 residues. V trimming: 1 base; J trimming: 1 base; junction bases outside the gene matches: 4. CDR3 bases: TGTGCCAGCAGCTTAGGGACTAGCCCCCGCACAGATACGCAGTATTTT. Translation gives CASSLGTSPRTDTQYF.

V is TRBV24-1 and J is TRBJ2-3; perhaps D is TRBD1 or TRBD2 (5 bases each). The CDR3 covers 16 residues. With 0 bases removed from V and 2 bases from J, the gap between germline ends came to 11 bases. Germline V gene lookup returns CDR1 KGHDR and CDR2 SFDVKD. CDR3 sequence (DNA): TGTGCCACCAGTGATTTGGGGGACCATTACACAGATACGCAGTATTTT. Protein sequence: CATSDLGDHYTDTQYF.

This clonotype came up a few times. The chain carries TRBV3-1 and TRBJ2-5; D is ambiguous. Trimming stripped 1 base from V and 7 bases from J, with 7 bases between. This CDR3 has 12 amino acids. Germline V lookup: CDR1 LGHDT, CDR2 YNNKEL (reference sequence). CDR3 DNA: TGTGCCAGCAGCCAAGTGACGGGGACCCAGTACTTC. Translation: CASSQVTGTQYF.

This CDR3 reads CASSQPTGSNEKLFF. For the CDR3, the DNA is TGTGCCAGCAGCCAACCTACAGGGTCTAATGAAAAACTGTTTTTT. The chain has TRBV4-2 and TRBJ1-4; possible D gene TRBD1, 6 bases. This CDR3 is 15 amino acids long. The germline CDR1 and CDR2 sequences are LGHNA and YNFKEQ. Trimming took 2 bases from V and 3 from J, leaving 10 bases between them.

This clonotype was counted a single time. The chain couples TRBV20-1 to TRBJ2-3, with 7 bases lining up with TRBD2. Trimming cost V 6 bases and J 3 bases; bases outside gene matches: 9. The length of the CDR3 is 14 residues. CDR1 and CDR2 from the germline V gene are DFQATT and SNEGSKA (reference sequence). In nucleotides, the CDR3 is TGCAGTGCGCCGGGACTATCAAAGACAGATACGCAGTATTTT. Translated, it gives CSAPGLSKTDTQYF.

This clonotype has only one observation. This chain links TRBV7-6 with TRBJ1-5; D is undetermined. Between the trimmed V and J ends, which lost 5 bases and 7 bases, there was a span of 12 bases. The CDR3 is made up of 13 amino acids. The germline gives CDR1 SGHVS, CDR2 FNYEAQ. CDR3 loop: CASSPDMGQPQHF. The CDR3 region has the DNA TGTGCCAGCAGCCCAGATATGGGGCAGCCCCAGCATTTT. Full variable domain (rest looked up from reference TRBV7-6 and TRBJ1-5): GAGVSQSPRYKVTKRGQDVALRCDPISGHVSLYWYRQALGQGPEFLTYFNYEAQQDKSGLPNDRFSAERPEGSISTLTIQRTEQRDSAMYRCASSPDMGQPQHFGDGTRLSIL.

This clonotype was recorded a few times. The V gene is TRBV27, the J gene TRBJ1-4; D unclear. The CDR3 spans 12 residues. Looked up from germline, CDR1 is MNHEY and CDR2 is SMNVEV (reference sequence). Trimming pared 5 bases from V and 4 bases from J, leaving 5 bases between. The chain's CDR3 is CASSPDNEKLFF. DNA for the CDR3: TGTGCCAGCAGTCCGGATAATGAAAAACTGTTTTTT.

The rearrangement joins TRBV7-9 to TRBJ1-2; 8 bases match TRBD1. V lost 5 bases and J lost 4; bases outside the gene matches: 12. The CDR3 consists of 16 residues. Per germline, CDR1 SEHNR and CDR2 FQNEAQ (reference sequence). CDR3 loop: CASSPGTGATFYGYTF. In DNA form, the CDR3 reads TGTGCCAGCAGCCCCGGGACAGGAGCCACATTCTATGGCTACACCTTC.

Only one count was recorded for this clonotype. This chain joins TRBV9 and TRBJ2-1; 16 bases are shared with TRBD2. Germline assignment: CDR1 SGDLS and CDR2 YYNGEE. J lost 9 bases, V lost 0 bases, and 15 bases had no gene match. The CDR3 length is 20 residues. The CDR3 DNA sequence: TGTGCCAGCAGCGTAGTTGACAGGGGGACTAGCGGGGGGGAGCCCTGTGAGCAGTTCTTC. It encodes CASSVVDRGTSGGEPCEQFF.

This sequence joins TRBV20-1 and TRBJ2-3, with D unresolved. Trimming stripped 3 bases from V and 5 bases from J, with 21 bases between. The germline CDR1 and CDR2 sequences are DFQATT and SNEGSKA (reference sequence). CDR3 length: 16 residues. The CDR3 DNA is TGCAGTGCTAGTCCTTATAACTCAGACTCAATAGATACGCAGTATTTT. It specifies CSASPYNSDSIDTQYF.

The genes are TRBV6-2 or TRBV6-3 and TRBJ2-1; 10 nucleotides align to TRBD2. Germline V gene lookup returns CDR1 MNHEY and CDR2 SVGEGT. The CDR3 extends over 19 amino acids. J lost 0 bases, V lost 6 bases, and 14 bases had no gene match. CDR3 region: CASSQGWASGGTSYNEQFF. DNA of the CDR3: TGTGCCAGCAGCCAAGGTTGGGCTAGCGGGGGAACCTCCTACAATGAGCAGTTCTTC.

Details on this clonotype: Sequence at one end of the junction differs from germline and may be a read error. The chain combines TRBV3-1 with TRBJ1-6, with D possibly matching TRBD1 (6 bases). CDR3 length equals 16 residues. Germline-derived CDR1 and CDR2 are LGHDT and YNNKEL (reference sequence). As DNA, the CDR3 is TGTGCCAGCAACCAAGTAGGACAGTCCTATAATTCACCCCTCCACTTT. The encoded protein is CASNQVGQSYNSPLHF.

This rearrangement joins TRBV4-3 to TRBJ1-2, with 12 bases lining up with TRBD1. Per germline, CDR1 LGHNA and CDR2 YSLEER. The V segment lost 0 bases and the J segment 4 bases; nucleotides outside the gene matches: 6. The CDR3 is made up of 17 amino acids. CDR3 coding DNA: TGCGCCAGCAGCCAAGATTGGGACAGGGGGCCTGGCTATGGCTACACCTTC. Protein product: CASSQDWDRGPGYGYTF.